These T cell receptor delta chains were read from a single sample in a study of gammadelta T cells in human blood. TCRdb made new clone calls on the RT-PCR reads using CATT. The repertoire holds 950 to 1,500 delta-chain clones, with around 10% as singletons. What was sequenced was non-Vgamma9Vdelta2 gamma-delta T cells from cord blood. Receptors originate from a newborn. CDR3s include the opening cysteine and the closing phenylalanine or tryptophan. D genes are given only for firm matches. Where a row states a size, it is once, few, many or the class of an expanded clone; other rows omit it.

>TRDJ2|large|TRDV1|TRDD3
TGTGCTCTTGGGGAACCCTTCCTAGGGGGATACGGAGTCTCTTTGACAGCACAACTCTTCTTT
CALGEPFLGGYGVSLTAQLFF
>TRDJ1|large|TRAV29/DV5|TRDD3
TGTGCAGCGTCTCTCCCTTCCTCCTGGGGGATAACTCCTCAGTACACCGATAAACTCATCTTT
CAASLPSSWGITPQYTDKLIF
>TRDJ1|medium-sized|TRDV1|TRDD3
TGTGCTCTTGGGGAAGGGGGCGATGTCCTGGGGGATAGTGGCACCGATAAACTCATCTTT
CALGEGGDVLGDSGTDKLIF
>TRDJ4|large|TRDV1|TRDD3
TGTGCTCTTGGGGAAGGATGGACCCCTTCTGGGGGATACGTTGGGTACTTCGGACCCCTGATCTTT
CALGEGWTPSGGYVGYFGPLIF
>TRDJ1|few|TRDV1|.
TGTGCTCTTGGGGAACTTGACAGGCCTTGGGTTCAGAAACTCATCTTT
CALGELDRPWVQKLIF
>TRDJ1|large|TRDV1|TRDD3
TGTGCTCTTGGGGAACAAAGTCTCGGTTGGGAGGTTGGACTGGGGGGATACGCTTACACCGATAAACTCATCTTT
CALGEQSLGWEVGLGGYAYTDKLIF
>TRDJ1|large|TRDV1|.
TGTGCTCTTGGGATTTCCCCGACCTTCCTACCCGGACTGGGGGGCTACAGGGAGGGTCGGACCGATAAACTCATCTTT
CALGISPTFLPGLGGYREGRTDKLIF
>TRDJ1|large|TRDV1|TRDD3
TGTGCTCTTGGGGCCCCTAAGCGGCCCTACGAGGGGGGCCTGGGGGATACGGCGGGCACCGATAAACTCATCTTT
CALGAPKRPYEGGLGDTAGTDKLIF
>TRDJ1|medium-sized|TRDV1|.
TGTGCTCTTGGGGAATCTCTATTCCTATTCTCCGGGATACCAAGAGTCACCGATAAACTCATCTTT
CALGESLFLFSGIPRVTDKLIF
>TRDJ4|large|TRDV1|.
TGTGCTCTTGGGGAACACTCCTACGTTACTGCGGCAGATGCCAGACCCCTGATCTTT
CALGEHSYVTAADARPLIF
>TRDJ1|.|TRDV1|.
TGTGCTCTTGGGGATTCGGCCTTCCCTTTCGATAAACTCATCTTT
CALGDSAFPFDKLIF
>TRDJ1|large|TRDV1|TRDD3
TGTGCTCTTGGGGAACCGGTTGGCCTATTCACAATACTGGGGGACTATCCGTACACCGATAAACTCATCTTT
CALGEPVGLFTILGDYPYTDKLIF
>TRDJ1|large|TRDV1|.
TGTGCTCTTGGGGAACGTTATAAGGTTGGGTACACCGATAAACTCATCTTT
CALGERYKVGYTDKLIF
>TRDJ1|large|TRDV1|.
TGTGCTCTTGGGGATCAAACCCTACCCCGTCCTGGAAATAAACTCATCTTT
CALGDQTLPRPGNKLIF
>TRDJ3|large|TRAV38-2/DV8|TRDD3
TGTGCTTATAGGAGTGCTGGGGATACCGACTGGGACACCCGACAGATGTTTTTC
CAYRSAGDTDWDTRQMFF
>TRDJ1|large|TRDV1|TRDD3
TGTGCTCTTGGGGAACCGATGCCTCCTCTCCTACTGGGGGATAACCGGGAACTCATCTTT
CALGEPMPPLLLGDNRELIF
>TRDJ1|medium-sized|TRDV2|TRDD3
TGTGCCTGTGACACCCGCTCCTACTTCTGGGGGATACTCGGGACCGATAAACTCATCTTT
CACDTRSYFWGILGTDKLIF
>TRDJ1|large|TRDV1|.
TGTGCTCTTGGGGAACTAACCAGGAATAAACTCATCTTT
CALGELTRNKLIF
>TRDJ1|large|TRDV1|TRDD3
TGTGCTCTTGGGGAACTACTCCTACCCGAAACTGGGGGATCCGCCGTGCGGGATAAACTCATCTTT
CALGELLLPETGGSAVRDKLIF
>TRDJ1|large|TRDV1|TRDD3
TGTGCTCTTGGGGAAAGAGGCTACCCCGTACTGGGGGATACGGGACCGTACACCGATAAACTCATCTTT
CALGERGYPVLGDTGPYTDKLIF
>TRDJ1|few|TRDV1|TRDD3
TGTGCTCTTGGGGAACCACTGGGTGGGGGATACTTCACAGATAAACTCATCTTT
CALGEPLGGGYFTDKLIF
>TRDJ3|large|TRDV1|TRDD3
TGTGCTCTTGGGGAACTACTTCCTAGGACGGATGGGGGATACGTATGGGACACCCGACAGATGTTTTTC
CALGELLPRTDGGYVWDTRQMFF
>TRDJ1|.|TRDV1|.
TGTGCTCTTGGGGAACTCCTCCTTCCTACGGTCCCTTACTGGGGGACCTACACTGATAAACTCATCTTT
CALGELLLPTVPYWGTYTDKLIF